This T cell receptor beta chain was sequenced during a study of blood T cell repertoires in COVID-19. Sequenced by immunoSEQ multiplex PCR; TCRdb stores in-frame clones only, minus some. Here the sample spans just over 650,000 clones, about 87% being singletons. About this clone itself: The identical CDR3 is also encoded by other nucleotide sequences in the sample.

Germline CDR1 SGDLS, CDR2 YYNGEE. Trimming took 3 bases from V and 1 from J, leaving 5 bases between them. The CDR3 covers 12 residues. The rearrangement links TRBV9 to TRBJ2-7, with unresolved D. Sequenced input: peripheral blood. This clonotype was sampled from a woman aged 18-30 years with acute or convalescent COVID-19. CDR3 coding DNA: TGTGCCAGCAGCGGCGATTCCTACGAGCAGTACTTC. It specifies CASSGDSYEQYF. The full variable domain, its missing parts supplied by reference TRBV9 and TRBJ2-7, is DSGVTQTPKHLITATGQRVTLRCSPRSGDLSVYWYQQSLDQGLQFLIQYYNGEERAKGNILERFSAQQFPDLHSELNLSSLELGDSALYFCASSGDSYEQYFGPGTRLTVT.